This T cell receptor (beta chain) was found in a study of blood T cell repertoires in COVID-19. Assay used: immunoSEQ multiplex PCR; TCRdb lists only in-frame clones, some missing. The sample gives 210,000 or so clones, around 84% of which show up once; under 4.5% is in the top ten. This clone occurred a few times. This TCR derives from a man aged 25 to 40 with acute COVID-19. Sequenced sample: PBMCs or T cells enriched from blood (not recorded which).

DNA for the CDR3: TGTGCCAGCAGTGAACAGGGTATCCAGCATTTT. Its protein is CASSEQGIQHF. The genes are TRBV6-1 and TRBJ1-5, with a possible D match to TRBD1 (5 bases). V was pared by 2 bases and J by 12 bases, with 8 bases between. Germline CDR1 reads MNHNS; CDR2 reads SASEGT. This CDR3 has 11 amino acids.